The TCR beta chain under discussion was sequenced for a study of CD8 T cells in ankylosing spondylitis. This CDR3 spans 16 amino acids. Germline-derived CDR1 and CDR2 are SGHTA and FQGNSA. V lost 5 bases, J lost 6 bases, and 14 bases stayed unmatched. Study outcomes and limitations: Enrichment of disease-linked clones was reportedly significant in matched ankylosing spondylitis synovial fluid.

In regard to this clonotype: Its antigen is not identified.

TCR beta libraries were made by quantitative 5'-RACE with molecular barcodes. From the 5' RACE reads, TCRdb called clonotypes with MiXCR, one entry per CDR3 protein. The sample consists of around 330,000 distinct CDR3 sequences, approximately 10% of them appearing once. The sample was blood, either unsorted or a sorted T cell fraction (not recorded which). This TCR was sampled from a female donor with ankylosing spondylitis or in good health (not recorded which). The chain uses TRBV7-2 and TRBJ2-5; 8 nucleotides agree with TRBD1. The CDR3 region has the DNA TGTGCCAGCAGCGCACGAACTGACAGGGGTCTACAGACCCAGTACTTC. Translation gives CASSARTDRGLQTQYF.